What follows are 14 T cell receptor beta chains derived from one specimen sequenced in a study of glioma-infiltrating T cells. Amplification of TCR alpha and beta CDR3 regions from RNA used iRepertoire nested multiplex PCR. TCRdb processed the multiplex PCR reads anew with MiXCR; each CDR3 protein has one entry. The sample records thousands of distinct CDR3 sequences, 31% being singletons. The sample was glioma tissue, nonneoplastic brain tissue, or PBMCs (not recorded which). The receptors were gathered from a human donor with low-grade glioma or glioblastoma, undergoing nonglioma brain surgery, or in good health (not recorded which).

V usage is TRBV12-3 or TRBV12-4 and J usage is TRBJ2-2; TRBD2 aligns across 14 bases. This CDR3 contains 16 residues. Unmatched junction bases numbered 7, after V lost 6 bases and J lost 7 bases. CDR3 bases: TGTGCCAGCAGAAGACTAGCGGGGGGGCTCGTCGGGGAGCTGTTTTTT. Protein: CASRRLAGGLVGELFF.

This clonotype was counted at least ten times. The chain is built from TRBV4-3 and TRBJ1-6; maybe TRBD1 (5 bases). CDR1 and CDR2 from the germline V gene are LGHNA and YSLEER. Between the trimmed V and J ends, which lost 1 base and 1 base, there was a span of 20 bases. The CDR3 extends over 20 amino acids. This CDR3 is CASSQVGVGGTSSYNSPLHF. Written as DNA, the CDR3 is TGCGCCAGCAGCCAAGTCGGTGTCGGGGGGACCTCTTCCTATAATTCACCCCTCCACTTT.

This clonotype was counted at least ten times. The V call is TRBV18, the J call TRBJ1-3; 8 nucleotides line up with TRBD1. V dropped 1 base and J dropped 8; count of bases not matched to a gene: 7. Germline CDR1 reads KGHSH; CDR2 reads LQKENI. This CDR3 is built from 15 residues. The CDR3 coding sequence is TGTGCCAGCTCACCACAGGACAGGGAAGAAGACACCATATATTTT. This encodes CASSPQDREEDTIYF.

This clonotype qualifies as medium-sized (0.01 to 0.1%). This chain links TRBV2 with TRBJ1-5, with D uncertain. The V end lost 3 bases, the J end lost 3 bases, and 6 bases lay between the germline ends. The CDR3 is 13 residues long. Germline V gives CDR1 SNHLY, CDR2 FYNNEI. The CDR3 protein is CASSEDFNQPQHF. The DNA of the CDR3 is TGTGCCAGCAGTGAGGACTTCAATCAGCCCCAGCATTTT.

This clonotype was recorded many times. This chain uses TRBV7-8 with TRBJ1-2, with D possibly being TRBD1 (5 bases). V lost 6 bases and J 2 bases, leaving 10 bases between the germline ends. The CDR3 contains 13 residues. CDR1 and CDR2 (germline): SGHVS, FQNEAQ. The CDR3 sequence is CASSQQENYGYTF. The DNA for the CDR3 is TGTGCCAGCAGTCAACAGGAGAACTATGGCTACACCTTC.

This clonotype was seen at least ten times. The chain has TRBV9 and TRBJ2-3; no clear D gene. CDR1 and CDR2 from the germline V gene are SGDLS and YYNGEE. The CDR3 has 15 residues. Trimming shortened V by 6 bases and J by 4 bases, and 18 bases separated the two germline ends. The CDR3 protein is CASTEGGSVADTQYF. CDR3 sequence (DNA): TGTGCCAGCACAGAAGGCGGCAGCGTGGCAGATACGCAGTATTTT.

In its sample, this clonotype ranks as medium-sized. The chain employs TRBV6-2 or TRBV6-3 and TRBJ1-2; unclear D gene. The CDR3 is 15 residues long. Germline V gene data show CDR1 as MNHEY and CDR2 as SVGEGT. The germline V and J ends were trimmed by 2 bases and 2 bases, with 12 bases remaining between them. CDR3 DNA: TGTGCCAGCAGTTACCGTCGCGGCAGCAACTATGGCTACACCTTC. This gives the protein CASSYRRGSNYGYTF.

The sample holds many counts of this clonotype. This chain connects TRBV5-4 to TRBJ2-7; TRBD2 agrees at 8 bases. This CDR3 has 18 residues. Trimming at V came to 2 bases and at J to 0 bases, leaving 13 bases not matched to a gene. Germline V gives CDR1 SGHNT, CDR2 YYREEE (reference sequence). CDR3 region: CASSLRSGGRLSSYEQYF. The CDR3 nucleotides are TGTGCCAGCAGCTTAAGAAGCGGGGGCCGCCTGAGCTCCTACGAGCAGTACTTC.

Notes on this clonotype: A much larger clone lies a single base off, so this may be a read error. The CDR3 bases are TGTGCCATCAGTGAGTCTGTCACCGAATCGGAGACCCAGTACTTC. It encodes CAISESVTESETQYF. The chain combines TRBV28 with TRBJ2-5; D gene ambiguous. CDR1 and CDR2 from the germline V gene are MDHEN and SYDVKM. The CDR3 covers 15 residues.

Points on this clonotype: The junction departs from the called germline gene at one end, perhaps through a read error. V and J are TRBV24-1 and TRBJ1-1; D unclear. This CDR3 has 15 amino acids. In germline, CDR1 is KGHDR, CDR2 SFDVKD. CDR3: CSTSDLRTVNTEAFF. The DNA of the CDR3 is TGTTCCACCAGTGATTTAAGAACAGTGAACACTGAAGCCTTCTTT.

This clonotype is termed medium-sized. CDR3 DNA: TGCAGCGTTAAAAGGGGGGGCTCTACTGAAGCTTTCTTT. This gives the protein CSVKRGGSTEAFF. This chain joins TRBV29-1 and TRBJ1-1, with D possibly being TRBD1 (6 bases). Looked up from germline, CDR1 is SQVTM and CDR2 is ANQGSEA. The CDR3 runs 13 residues. The V end lost 5 bases, the J end lost 5 bases, and 15 bases lay between the germline ends.

The chain joins TRBV12-3 or TRBV12-4 to TRBJ1-5; no firm D call. The CDR3 length is 12 residues. V was cut by 1 base and J by 7 bases, with 5 bases left in between. The CDR3 loop reads CASSLDGQPQHF. The CDR3 DNA sequence: TGTGCCAGCAGTTTAGATGGCCAGCCCCAGCATTTT.

In this sample, this clonotype turned up once. This may be a read error, as it is one base from a much larger clone. The genes are TRBV19 and TRBJ1-2, with 8 bases fitting TRBD1. The CDR3 is made up of 13 amino acids. Germline values: CDR1 LNHDA, CDR2 SQIVND (reference sequence). The CDR3, as DNA: TGTGCCAGTGGTATGGACAGGGAATATGGCTACACCTTC. It codes for CASGMDREYGYTF.

The CDR3 region is CASSYGGASTDTQYF. As DNA, the CDR3 is TGTGCCAGCAGCTACGGGGGGGCTAGCACAGATACGCAGTATTTT. The genes are TRBV7-2 and TRBJ2-3; the match to TRBD2 covers 8 bases. V lost 4 bases to trimming and J lost 0 bases; unmatched junction nucleotides: 3. Germline CDR1 reads SGHTA; CDR2 reads FQGNSA. The CDR3 covers 15 residues.